The source of this T cell receptor beta chain is a study of blood T cell repertoires in COVID-19. Study-level information: Material from acute and convalescent COVID-19 was sourced from the United States, Italy and Spain. Nucleic acid was either cDNA or gDNA, and it came from T cells, B-cell-depleted T cells, or PBMCs.

The germline V gene encodes CDR1 LNHDA and CDR2 SQIVND (reference sequence). V was pared by 5 bases and J by 2 bases, with 16 bases of the junction left unmatched. The CDR3 consists of 21 residues. In the source study's methods: Estimation of nucleated cell counts relied on the amplification of reference gene primers. Assay: immunoSEQ multiplex PCR; the TCRdb copy retains only in-frame clones and omits some. D and trimming come from the DNA, and the V and J calls and clone size come from that table. The table lists more than 300,000 clones, around 91% of them singletons, with roughly 3.3% in the top ten.

This chain links TRBV19 with TRBJ2-1; 15 bases are a match to TRBD2. This TCR was sampled from a woman younger than 35 who had recovered from COVID-19. Sequencing was performed on peripheral blood. CDR3 in DNA: TGTGCCAGTAGTCCGCGGAGGACTAGCGGGAGGGTTGTCGGCACCTACAATGAGCAGTTCTTC. Translated, it gives CASSPRRTSGRVVGTYNEQFF.